The 26 T cell receptor beta chains listed next were all sequenced from one sample in a study of control samples from healthy donors and cancer patients. Some clones are missing from TCRdb's copy, which holds only in-frame ones; the method was immunoSEQ multiplex PCR. This table has about 250,000 clones, approximately 80% appearing once. Sequenced material: PBMCs. These receptors all come from a woman in her sixties or seventies with lung cancer.

This chain joins TRBV28 and TRBJ2-7; perhaps TRBD1 as D (6 bases). In germline, CDR1 is MDHEN, CDR2 SYDVKM. Trimming took 6 bases from V and 3 from J, leaving 12 bases between them. The CDR3 loop spans 13 amino acids. The CDR3 sequence: CASSVDSSYEQYF. Here the CDR3 DNA reads TGTGCCAGCAGCGTGGACAGCAGCTACGAGCAGTACTTC.

The V and J genes are TRBV5-1 and TRBJ2-7; 8 bases are a match to TRBD2. J lost 6 bases, V lost 2 bases, and 7 bases had no gene match. Germline values: CDR1 SGHRS, CDR2 YFSETQ. This CDR3 comprises 14 residues. CDR3 in amino acids: CASSLGRLAFEQYF. DNA of the CDR3: TGCGCCAGCAGCTTAGGGAGACTAGCGTTCGAGCAGTACTTC.

This clone has just a few counts. The gene calls are TRBV2 and TRBJ1-2; 7 positions agree with TRBD1. Per germline, CDR1 SNHLY and CDR2 FYNNEI. V gave up 1 base and J gave up 4 bases; unmatched junction bases: 3. There are 14 residues in the CDR3. CDR3 in amino acids: CASSEGTGAYGYTF. The CDR3 DNA follows: TGTGCCAGCAGTGAAGGTACAGGGGCCTATGGCTACACCTTC.

This rearrangement joins TRBV19 to TRBJ1-4; maybe TRBD1 (5 bases). Per germline, CDR1 LNHDA and CDR2 SQIVND (reference sequence). V was shortened by 3 bases and J by 1 base, with 15 bases between the two germline ends. The CDR3 runs to 17 residues. CDR3 residues: CASSIGRGTGTNEKLFF. The CDR3 DNA reads as TGTGCCAGTAGTATTGGTCGGGGCACGGGAACTAATGAAAAACTGTTTTTT.

The V gene is TRBV7-3, the J gene TRBJ2-7, with TRBD1 matching 10 bases. V gave up 4 bases and J gave up 2 bases; unmatched junction bases: 2. This CDR3 region has 14 residues. Germline CDR1 reads SGHTA; CDR2 reads FQGTGA. CDR3 in amino acids: CASSWDRGPYEQYF. The DNA for the CDR3 is TGTGCCAGCAGCTGGGACAGGGGCCCCTACGAGCAGTACTTC.

Of note for this clone: The same CDR3 arises from other DNA sequences in this sample as well. The chain uses TRBV19 and TRBJ1-4, with a possible D match to TRBD1 (5 bases). Germline V gene data show CDR1 as LNHDA and CDR2 as SQIVND (reference sequence). The CDR3 runs to 15 residues. Trimming left V 4 bases short and J 3 bases short, with 12 bases between. CDR3 in amino acids: CASSTRQTSNEKLFF. The CDR3 DNA reads as TGTGCCAGTAGTACCCGACAGACCTCTAATGAAAAACTGTTTTTT.

The chain employs TRBV12-3 or TRBV12-4 and TRBJ2-2; the D is unclear. Trimming removed 5 bases from V and 4 bases from J, with 8 bases in between. This CDR3 is built from 13 residues. The CDR3 is CASSLSTTGELFF. DNA for the CDR3: TGTGCCAGCAGTCTTTCGACCACCGGGGAGCTGTTTTTT.

The chain joins TRBV7-6 to TRBJ1-4; 11 nucleotides align to TRBD1. Losses at the gene ends were 5 bases for V and 6 bases for J; bases not matched to a gene: 2. CDR3 length: 14 residues. The germline CDR1 and CDR2 sequences are SGHVS and FNYEAQ. CDR3 nucleotide sequence: TGTGCCAGCAGCCCGGGACAGGGGGATGAAAAACTGTTTTTT. It specifies CASSPGQGDEKLFF.

The CDR3 protein is CASSLMEGDEKLFF. In DNA form, the CDR3 reads TGTGCCAGCAGCTTAATGGAAGGGGACGAGAAACTGTTTTTT. The chain couples TRBV7-9 to TRBJ1-4; maybe TRBD1 (5 bases). V lost 2 bases, J lost 11 bases, and 15 bases lay in between. There are 14 residues in the CDR3. The germline V gene has CDR1 SEHNR and CDR2 FQNEAQ (reference sequence).

The chain links TRBV21-1 to TRBJ1-2. TRBV21-1 is described as a pseudogene. CDR3 length: 10 amino acids. The CDR3 spells CAGHPRGYTF. The CDR3 region has the DNA TGTGCCGGCCACCCAAGGGGCTACACCTTC.

The J gene is TRBJ2-1, the V gene TRBV28; the match to TRBD2 covers 12 bases. J lost 7 bases, V lost 6 bases, and 7 bases had no gene match. The germline V gene has CDR1 MDHEN and CDR2 SYDVKM. The CDR3 has 15 amino acids. Here the CDR3 reads CASSSTSGRGNEQFF. The CDR3 DNA reads TGTGCCAGCAGCTCGACTAGCGGGAGAGGAAATGAGCAGTTCTTC.

Of note for this clone: Other DNA variants within this sample encode the same CDR3. This rearrangement joins TRBV2 to TRBJ1-1; no reliable D call. The CDR3 is made up of 13 amino acids. Germline V gene data show CDR1 as SNHLY and CDR2 as FYNNEI. The germline V and J ends were trimmed by 4 bases and 0 bases, with 6 bases remaining between them. CDR3: CASSVGLNTEAFF. The CDR3 DNA follows: TGTGCCAGCAGTGTTGGACTGAACACTGAAGCTTTCTTT.

V usage is TRBV6-6 and J usage is TRBJ1-4; weak D call: TRBD1 (6 bases). CDR3 size: 14 residues. V was shortened by 6 bases and J by 4 bases, with 12 bases between the two germline ends. Germline CDR1 MNHNY, CDR2 SVGAGI (reference sequence). The CDR3, as DNA: TGTGCCAGCAGATTGAGGGGGAATAATGAAAAACTGTTTTTT. Protein: CASRLRGNNEKLFF.

To note about this clone: At one end, the junction sequence differs from germline, possibly due to a read error. V is TRBV10-2 and J is TRBJ2-5, with 16 bases matching TRBD2. The CDR3 sequence is 17 residues long. CDR1 is WSHSY, CDR2 SAAADI, per germline. The CDR3 DNA sequence: TGCGCCAGCCAGGGACTAGCGGGGGGGCCGAAGGGAGAGTCCCAGTACTTC. Residues: CASQGLAGGPKGESQYF.

The J gene is TRBJ2-1, the V gene TRBV18; TRBD1 aligns across 7 bases. Trimming took 3 bases from V and 15 from J; bases not matched to a gene: 5. The CDR3 loop spans 11 amino acids. From germline, CDR1 is KGHSH and CDR2 LQKENI. CDR3 DNA sequence: TGTGCCAGCTCACCTGACAGGGCGCCGTTCTTC. Protein: CASSPDRAPFF. The entire variable domain, with the rest obtained from reference TRBV18 and TRBJ2-1, is as follows: NAGVMQNPRHLVRRRGQEARLRCSPMKGHSHVYWYRQLPEEGLKFMVYLQKENIIDESGMPKERFSAEFPKEGPSILRIQQVVRGDSAAYFCASSPDRAPFFGPGTRLTVL.

The CDR3 sequence is CASSSPGSYEQYF. CDR3 nucleotide sequence: TGCGCCAGCAGCTCCCCGGGCTCCTACGAGCAGTACTTC. V and J are TRBV5-1 and TRBJ2-7; the D is unclear. V lost 3 bases, J lost 0 bases, and 7 bases lay in between. The germline V gene encodes CDR1 SGHRS and CDR2 YFSETQ. This CDR3 has 13 residues.

The CDR3 bases are TGTGCCAGCAGCCCATCCGGGGGAAATAACTATGGCTACACCTTC. It codes for CASSPSGGNNYGYTF. V usage is TRBV3-1 (or the pseudogene TRBV3-2) and J usage is TRBJ1-2; D possibly corresponds to TRBD1 (5 bases). Looked up from germline, CDR1 is LGHDT and CDR2 is YNNKEL (reference sequence). The V end was cut by 4 bases, the J end by 1 base, with 13 bases between. This CDR3 contains 15 residues.

This chain links TRBV28 with TRBJ1-5; 8 bases are a match to TRBD1. Germline V gene data show CDR1 as MDHEN and CDR2 as SYDVKM. V dropped 6 bases and J dropped 0; count of bases not matched to a gene: 4. The CDR3 is made up of 15 amino acids. The CDR3 is CASSRQGPSNQPQHF. The CDR3 DNA reads as TGTGCCAGCAGCAGACAGGGGCCTAGCAATCAGCCCCAGCATTTT. The full variable domain, with the rest looked up from reference TRBV28 and TRBJ1-5, is DVKVTQSSRYLVKRTGEKVFLECVQDMDHENMFWYRQDPGLGLRLIYFSYDVKMKEKGDIPEGYSVSREKKERFSLILESASTNQTSMYLCASSRQGPSNQPQHFGDGTRLSIL.

The CDR3 region is CASSSGSGFAEAFF. CDR3 in DNA: TGTGCCAGCAGCTCGGGATCGGGGTTCGCTGAAGCTTTCTTT. The V gene is TRBV11-2, the J gene TRBJ1-1; D remains ambiguous. Germline V gene lookup returns CDR1 SGHAT and CDR2 FQNNGV. The V gene lost 4 bases and the J gene lost 6 bases, with 15 bases spanning the gap. The CDR3 covers 14 residues.

The chain uses TRBV5-1 and TRBJ2-2; 7 positions match TRBD1. With 3 bases clipped from V and 4 bases from J, the junction kept 3 bases outside the gene matches. The CDR3 sequence is 14 residues long. From germline, CDR1 is SGHRS and CDR2 YFSETQ. The CDR3 sequence: CASSSGQVTGELFF. The CDR3 DNA reads as TGCGCCAGCAGCTCCGGACAGGTCACCGGGGAGCTGTTTTTT.

V gene TRBV6-1 combines with J gene TRBJ2-1, with a possible D match to TRBD2 (6 bases). This CDR3 region has 16 residues. The germline CDR1 and CDR2 sequences are MNHNS and SASEGT. V dropped 4 bases and J dropped 0 bases, with 13 bases sitting between them. The CDR3 spells CASSAQPSDSYNEQFF. CDR3 DNA: TGTGCCAGCAGTGCACAGCCTAGCGACTCCTACAATGAGCAGTTCTTC.

This clone was recorded only once. The V call is TRBV5-1, the J call TRBJ1-1; 7 nucleotides agree with TRBD1. V gave up 4 bases and J gave up 0 bases; unmatched junction bases: 6. Germline CDR1 SGHRS, CDR2 YFSETQ. This CDR3 region has 15 residues. The CDR3 DNA is TGCGCCAGCAGCCAGACAGGGACAGTGAACACTGAAGCTTTCTTT. This translates into CASSQTGTVNTEAFF. The whole variable domain, remainder taken from reference TRBV5-1 and TRBJ1-1, is KAGVTQTPRYLIKTRGQQVTLSCSPISGHRSVSWYQQTPGQGLQFLFEYFSETQRNKGNFPGRFSGRQFSNSRSEMNVSTLELGDSALYLCASSQTGTVNTEAFFGQGTRLTVV.

The V gene is TRBV10-3, the J gene TRBJ1-1; D is unclear. The CDR3 extends over 12 amino acids. In germline, CDR1 is ENHRY, CDR2 SYGVKD. The V end lost 4 bases, the J end lost 5 bases, and 8 bases lay between the germline ends. CDR3 sequence (DNA): TGTGCCATCAGTGGGGTTGAGACTGAAGCTTTCTTT. It codes for CAISGVETEAFF.

V is TRBV27 and J is TRBJ1-4; D unclear. The V gene's germline CDR1 is MNHEY and CDR2 SMNVEV (reference sequence). Deletions cut 0 bases from V and 6 bases from J, with 11 bases between. This CDR3 region has 15 residues. This CDR3 reads CASSLSSQWHEKLFF. The CDR3 DNA sequence: TGTGCCAGCAGTTTATCTTCACAGTGGCATGAAAAACTGTTTTTT.

The chain combines TRBV7-8 with TRBJ1-5, with 8 bases matching TRBD1. Germline V gene lookup returns CDR1 SGHVS and CDR2 FQNEAQ. J was trimmed by 5 bases and V by 1 base; bases with no gene match: 1. The CDR3 is 14 amino acids. The CDR3 region is CASSLGTGHQPQHF. As DNA, the CDR3 is TGTGCCAGCAGCTTAGGGACAGGGCATCAGCCCCAGCATTTT.

This chain links TRBV5-1 with TRBJ1-1; no clear D gene. Per germline, CDR1 SGHRS and CDR2 YFSETQ. The length of the CDR3 is 17 residues. Trimming stripped 0 bases from V and 0 bases from J, with 15 bases between. CDR3 sequence (DNA): TGCGCCAGCAGCTTGGGTCGCCAGCCCCTCATGAACACTGAAGCTTTCTTT. This gives the protein CASSLGRQPLMNTEAFF.